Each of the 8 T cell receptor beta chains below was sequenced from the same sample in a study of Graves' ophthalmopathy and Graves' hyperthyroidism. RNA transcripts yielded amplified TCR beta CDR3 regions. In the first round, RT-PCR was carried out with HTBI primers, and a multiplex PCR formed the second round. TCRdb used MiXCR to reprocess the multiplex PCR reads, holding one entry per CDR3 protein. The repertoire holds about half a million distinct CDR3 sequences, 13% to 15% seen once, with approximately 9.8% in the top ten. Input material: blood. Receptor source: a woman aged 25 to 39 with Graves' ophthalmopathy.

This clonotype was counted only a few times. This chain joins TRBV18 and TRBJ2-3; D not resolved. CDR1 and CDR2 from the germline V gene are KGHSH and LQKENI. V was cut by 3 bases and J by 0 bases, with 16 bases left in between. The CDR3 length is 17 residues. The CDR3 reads CASSPSLEASSTDTQYF. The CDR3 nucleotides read TGTGCCAGCTCACCCTCTCTTGAGGCCTCTAGCACAGATACGCAGTATTTT.

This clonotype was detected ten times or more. DNA of the CDR3: TGTGCCAGCAGCTCGGGGACAGGGCGGGGTAGCAATCAGCCCCAGCATTTT. Translation gives CASSSGTGRGSNQPQHF. This chain connects TRBV11-1 to TRBJ1-5, with 9 bases fitting TRBD1. The CDR3 extends over 17 amino acids. Germline CDR1 is SGHAT and CDR2 is FQDESV (reference sequence). The V and J ends lost 4 bases and 0 bases, in that order; junction bases with no gene match: 7. Combining the CDR3 with reference TRBV11-1 and TRBJ1-5 gives the whole variable domain EAEVAQSPRYKITEKSQAVAFWCDPISGHATLYWYRQILGQGPELLVQFQDESVVDDSQLPKDRFSAERLKGVDSTLKIQPAELGDSAMYLCASSSGTGRGSNQPQHFGDGTRLSIL.

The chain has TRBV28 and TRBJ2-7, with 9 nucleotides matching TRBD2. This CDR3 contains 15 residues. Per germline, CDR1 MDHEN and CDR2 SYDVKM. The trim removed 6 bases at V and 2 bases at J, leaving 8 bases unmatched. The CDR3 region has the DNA TGTGCCAGCAGACCCGGTAGCGGGAGAGCCTACGAGCAGTACTTC. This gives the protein CASRPGSGRAYEQYF. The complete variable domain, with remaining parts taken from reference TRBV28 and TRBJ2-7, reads DVKVTQSSRYLVKRTGEKVFLECVQDMDHENMFWYRQDPGLGLRLIYFSYDVKMKEKGDIPEGYSVSREKKERFSLILESASTNQTSMYLCASRPGSGRAYEQYFGPGTRLTVT.

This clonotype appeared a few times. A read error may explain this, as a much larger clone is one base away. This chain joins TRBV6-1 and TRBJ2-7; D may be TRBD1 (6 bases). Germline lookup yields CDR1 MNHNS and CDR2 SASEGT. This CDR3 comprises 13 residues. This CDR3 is CASSEADSYEQCF. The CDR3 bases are TGTGCCAGCAGTGAAGCGGACAGCTACGAGCAGTGCTTC.

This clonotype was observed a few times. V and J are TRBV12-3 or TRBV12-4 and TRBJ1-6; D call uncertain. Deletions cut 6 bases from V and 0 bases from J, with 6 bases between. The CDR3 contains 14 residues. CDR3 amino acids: CASSLNSYNSPLHF. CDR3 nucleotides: TGTGCCAGCAGCCTCAACTCCTATAATTCACCCCTCCACTTT.

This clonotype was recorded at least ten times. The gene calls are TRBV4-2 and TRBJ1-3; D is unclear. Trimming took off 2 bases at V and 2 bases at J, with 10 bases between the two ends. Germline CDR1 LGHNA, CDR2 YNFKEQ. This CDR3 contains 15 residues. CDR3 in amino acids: CASSQREGTGNTIYF. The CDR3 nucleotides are TGTGCCAGCAGCCAAAGAGAGGGTACTGGAAACACCATATATTTT.

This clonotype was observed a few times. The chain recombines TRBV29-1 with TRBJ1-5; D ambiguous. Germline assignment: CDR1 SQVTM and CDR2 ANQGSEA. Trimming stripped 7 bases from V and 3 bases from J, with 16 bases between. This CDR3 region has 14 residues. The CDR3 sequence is CSAATGRTNQPQHF. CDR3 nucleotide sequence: TGCAGCGCCGCTACGGGCAGGACCAATCAGCCCCAGCATTTT.

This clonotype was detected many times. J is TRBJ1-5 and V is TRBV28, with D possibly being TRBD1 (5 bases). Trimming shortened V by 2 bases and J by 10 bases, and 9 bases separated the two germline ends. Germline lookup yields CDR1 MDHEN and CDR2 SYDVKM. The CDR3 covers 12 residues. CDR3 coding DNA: TGTGCCAGCAGTTTACTGGGACTACCCCAGCATTTT. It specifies CASSLLGLPQHF.